This passage covers 26 T cell receptor beta chains from one sample sequenced in a study of post-analysis software for immune sequencing data. These receptors have no known antigen. Prepared libraries of TCR beta cDNA carried unique molecular identifiers. Each CDR3 protein is one row after TCRdb ran MiXCR on the PCR reads. The table includes approximately 150,000 distinct CDR3 sequences, about 30% detected once. Study-wide results and caveats: TRBV5-6, TRBV5-1 and TRBV20-1 belonged to a set of about 5 TRBV segments that were more frequent in patients than controls.

The source material was blood. The receptors stem from a girl aged 10 to 17 with multiple sclerosis.

As regards this clonotype: This sequence may be a read error, since a much larger clone differs from it by one base. The chain couples TRBV10-3 to TRBJ2-5; 10 bases are shared with TRBD1. The CDR3 sequence is 15 residues long. V lost 5 bases to trimming and J lost 7 bases; unmatched junction nucleotides: 10. CDR1 is ENHRY and CDR2 is SYGVKD in the germline V gene. As DNA, the CDR3 is TGTGCCATCAGTACACCGGGACAGGGGAGAGGGACCCAGTACTTC. Its translation: CAISTPGQGRGTQYF.

As concerns this clonotype: A much larger clone lies one base from this, so it may be a read error. V usage is TRBV29-1 and J usage is TRBJ1-2; TRBD1 is a possible D gene (6 bases). In germline, CDR1 is SQVTM, CDR2 ANQGSEA. This CDR3 comprises 11 residues. The DNA of the CDR3 is TGCAGCGTTGAGGGGGCGGTTGGCCACACCTTC. Translating gives CSVEGAVGHTF.

Only one count was recorded for this clonotype. This chain links TRBV20-1 with TRBJ1-3; D is unclear. Germline values: CDR1 DFQATT, CDR2 SNEGSKA (reference sequence). Trimming stripped 1 base from V and 1 base from J, with 11 bases between. This CDR3 has 15 residues. CDR3 DNA sequence: TGCAGTGCTAGAGCCCGTGGTGGGTCTGGAAACACCATATATTTT. This sequence encodes CSARARGGSGNTIYF.

The table lists this clonotype with many counts. This chain links TRBV20-1 with TRBJ2-3, with a weak D call TRBD2 (6 bases). Trimming removed 1 base at V and 2 bases at J, with 13 bases between. The germline CDR1 and CDR2 sequences are DFQATT and SNEGSKA (reference sequence). CDR3 size: 15 residues. DNA of the CDR3: TGCAGTGCTAGAGCGGGGAGCGGGTCCACAGATACGCAGTATTTT. Protein: CSARAGSGSTDTQYF.

This clonotype was observed a few times. V and J are TRBV7-2 and TRBJ2-2, with TRBD1 identical over 9 bases. The trim removed 4 bases at V and 4 bases at J, leaving 10 bases unmatched. CDR3 size: 17 residues. The germline CDR1 and CDR2 sequences are SGHTA and FQGNSA. The CDR3 here is CASSSPGQGFGTGELFF. The CDR3 region has the DNA TGTGCCAGCAGCTCGCCGGGACAGGGTTTCGGCACCGGGGAGCTGTTTTTT.

This clonotype was detected ten times or more. The chain links TRBV7-9 to TRBJ2-7; tentatively, D is TRBD1 (6 bases). V was clipped by 4 bases and J by 3 bases, with 10 bases between them. This CDR3 spans 13 amino acids. Looked up from germline, CDR1 is SEHNR and CDR2 is FQNEAQ (reference sequence). This CDR3 is CASSSYRVYEQYF. The CDR3 nucleotides are TGTGCCAGCAGCTCTTACAGGGTCTACGAGCAGTACTTC.

This clonotype was observed a handful of times. CDR3 nucleotide sequence: TGTGCCAGCAGCTTTCCATCGCGGGACAGTCAATACAATGAGCAGTTCTTC. Encoded protein: CASSFPSRDSQYNEQFF. The chain combines TRBV7-9 with TRBJ2-1; D perhaps matches TRBD1 (7 bases). Germline CDR1 and CDR2: SEHNR and FQNEAQ (reference sequence). V lost 3 bases to trimming and J lost 4 bases, with 19 bases between them. This CDR3 spans 17 amino acids.

The chain uses TRBV12-3 or TRBV12-4 and TRBJ1-5; 12 bases align to TRBD1. CDR3 length equals 16 residues. V lost 4 bases to trimming and J lost 6 bases; unmatched junction nucleotides: 7. The CDR3 is CASSYPGQGAAQPQHF. In nucleotides, the CDR3 is TGTGCCAGCAGTTACCCGGGACAGGGGGCCGCTCAGCCCCAGCATTTT.

The chain combines TRBV7-8 with TRBJ2-1; D could derive from TRBD1 or TRBD2 (5 bases each). The CDR3 is 16 residues long. The V gene's germline CDR1 is SGHVS and CDR2 FQNEAQ. The V end lost 5 bases, the J end lost 1 base, and 15 bases lay between the germline ends. This chain's CDR3 is CASSPGRPGSYNEQFF. The CDR3 DNA is TGTGCCAGCAGCCCAGGGAGACCAGGATCCTACAATGAGCAGTTCTTC.

Worth noting for this clonotype: Because the CDR3 is missing its conserved closing phenylalanine or tryptophan, this is likely a read error. J is TRBJ1-4 and V is TRBV7-9, with TRBD1 matching over 9 bases. Germline CDR1 and CDR2: SEHNR and FQNEAQ (reference sequence). The CDR3 extends over 15 amino acids. The J segment lost 7 bases and the V segment lost 5 bases, leaving 8 bases of the junction unmatched. Written as DNA, the CDR3 is TGTGCCAGCAGCACCCGGACAGGGGAGGTTGAAAAACTGTTTTGT. It encodes CASSTRTGEVEKLFC.

The chain is built from TRBV30 and TRBJ1-1; 7 nucleotides align to TRBD1. Germline lookup yields CDR1 GTSNPN and CDR2 SVGIG (reference sequence). V gave up 0 bases and J gave up 10 bases; unmatched junction bases: 8. The CDR3 consists of 13 residues. CDR3 sequence reads: CAWSVRRGTIAFF. Here the CDR3 DNA reads TGTGCCTGGAGTGTACGCAGGGGGACCATAGCTTTCTTT. Variable domain in full (rest from reference TRBV30 and TRBJ1-1): SQTIHQWPATLVQPVGSPLSLECTVEGTSNPNLYWYRQAAGRGLQLLFYSVGIGQISSEVPQNLSASRPQDRQFILSSKKLLLSDSGFYLCAWSVRRGTIAFFGQGTRLTVV.

This clonotype has only a few counts. This rearrangement joins TRBV28 to TRBJ1-5; 10 bases are shared with TRBD1. The CDR3 covers 14 residues. Trimming took 6 bases from V and 6 from J; bases not matched to a gene: 5. Per the germline V gene, CDR1 is MDHEN and CDR2 is SYDVKM. CDR3 amino acids: CASRGQGNSQPQHF. In DNA, the CDR3 is TGTGCCAGCAGGGGACAGGGGAATAGTCAGCCCCAGCATTTT.

This clonotype showed up just a few times. This chain joins TRBV28 and TRBJ1-6, with a tentative D call TRBD1 (5 bases). Germline assignment: CDR1 MDHEN and CDR2 SYDVKM. Trimming left V 3 bases short and J 4 bases short, with 13 bases between. This CDR3 has 16 residues. The CDR3 loop reads CASSFGAGVYNSPLHF. The CDR3 DNA sequence: TGTGCCAGCAGTTTTGGGGCAGGCGTATATAATTCACCCCTCCACTTT.

Only a few counts were recorded for this clonotype. This chain connects TRBV28 to TRBJ2-3; no clear D gene. The germline V and J ends were trimmed by 9 bases and 4 bases, with 11 bases remaining between them. The CDR3 runs to 12 residues. CDR1 MDHEN and CDR2 SYDVKM come from the germline V gene. Here the CDR3 reads CASWSSSDTQYF. The CDR3 DNA sequence: TGTGCCAGTTGGTCCTCCTCAGATACGCAGTATTTT.

Points on this clonotype: Germline and junction disagree at one end, which may indicate a read error. V is TRBV12-3 or TRBV12-4 and J is TRBJ2-1; D gene ambiguous. The CDR3 contains 14 residues. CDR3 sequence reads: CASSLGARANEQFF. The CDR3 nucleotides read TGTGCCAGCAGTTTAGGGGCGAGAGCAAATGAGCAATTCTTC.

The table lists this clonotype with many counts. The chain is built from TRBV12-3 or TRBV12-4 and TRBJ1-2, with D tentatively TRBD1 (6 bases). The CDR3 loop spans 11 amino acids. With 10 bases removed from V and 7 bases from J, the gap between germline ends came to 13 bases. CDR3 sequence (DNA): TGTGCCACCTGGTGGGGGCTTGGCTACACCTTC. It yields the protein CATWWGLGYTF.

This clonotype was recorded many times. The rearrangement joins TRBV27 to TRBJ2-5; D remains ambiguous. The CDR3 extends over 11 amino acids. V lost 6 bases and J lost 5, with 7 bases in between. The germline V gene encodes CDR1 MNHEY and CDR2 SMNVEV (reference sequence). The CDR3 DNA is TGTGCCAGCAGGACCTTGGAGACCCAGTACTTC. Translated: CASRTLETQYF.

This chain connects TRBV12-3 or TRBV12-4 to TRBJ2-1; maybe TRBD2 (6 bases). The CDR3 is made up of 13 amino acids. Trimming left V 4 bases short and J 4 bases short, with 8 bases between. CDR3 residues: CASSSRGYNEQFF. CDR3 nucleotides: TGTGCCAGCAGTTCCCGGGGGTACAATGAGCAGTTCTTC.

Concerning this clonotype: This CDR3 fails to terminate in the conserved phenylalanine or tryptophan, so it likely reflects a read error. The chain carries TRBV15 and TRBJ2-1, with a possible D match to TRBD1 (6 bases). The V gene lost 2 bases and the J gene lost 8 bases, with 19 bases spanning the gap. There are 16 residues in the CDR3. Germline lookup yields CDR1 LNHNV and CDR2 YYDKDF (reference sequence). In DNA form, the CDR3 reads TGTGCCACCAGCAGAACGTTGGCGGCAGGGGTGGATGAGCAGTTCCCC. The encoded protein is CATSRTLAAGVDEQFP.

At least ten counts were recorded for this clonotype. This sequence joins TRBV4-1 and TRBJ2-1; possible D gene TRBD2, 6 bases. Germline loops: CDR1 MGHRA, CDR2 YSYEKL. CDR3 length equals 14 residues. V lost 2 bases, J lost 8 bases, and 13 bases lay in between. The CDR3 DNA reads TGCGCCAGCAGCCAAAGGGACTTGGACGATGAGCAGTTCTTC. Amino acid sequence: CASSQRDLDDEQFF.

About this clonotype itself: The junction does not match germline at one end; this may be a read error. The chain recombines TRBV3-1 with TRBJ2-7, with unresolved D. Germline values: CDR1 LGHDT, CDR2 YNNKEL (reference sequence). This CDR3 is built from 11 residues. The CDR3 loop is CASSQGNERYF. The CDR3 DNA follows: TGTGCCAGCAGCCAAGGCAACGAGCGGTACTTC.

This clonotype was detected many times. The chain is built from TRBV5-6 and TRBJ2-1; 7 positions agree with TRBD2. The ends lost 7 bases at V and 4 bases at J; junction bases unmatched: 11. The CDR3 consists of 15 residues. Germline assignment: CDR1 SGHDT and CDR2 YYEEEE. The CDR3 loop is CASFRKREGYNEQFF. CDR3 DNA: TGTGCCAGCTTCAGAAAAAGGGAGGGATACAATGAGCAGTTCTTC.

This clonotype was observed a few times. The chain employs TRBV20-1 and TRBJ2-7; tentatively, D is TRBD1 (5 bases). Trimming shortened V by 1 base and J by 3 bases, and 19 bases separated the two germline ends. The CDR3 has 16 residues. The germline V gene encodes CDR1 DFQATT and CDR2 SNEGSKA (reference sequence). The CDR3: CSARVSGPLGVYEQYF. The CDR3 region has the DNA TGCAGTGCTAGAGTATCAGGGCCTCTCGGTGTCTACGAGCAGTACTTC.

V usage is TRBV28 and J usage is TRBJ2-7; the D is unclear. Germline V gene data show CDR1 as MDHEN and CDR2 as SYDVKM. The CDR3 covers 15 residues. V dropped 7 bases and J dropped 5 bases, with 21 bases sitting between them. CDR3 protein: CASIPSHVPIHEQYF. CDR3 nucleotides: TGTGCCAGCATACCCTCACACGTGCCCATCCACGAGCAGTACTTC.

The sample holds many counts of this clonotype. The rearrangement links TRBV12-3 or TRBV12-4 to TRBJ2-4; perhaps TRBD2 as D (7 bases). This CDR3 has 15 amino acids. Trimming cost V 6 bases and J 4 bases, with 16 bases left between them. DNA of the CDR3: TGTGCCAGCAGGACACGGGGGGCGGGGAAAAACATTCAGTACTTC. Its translation: CASRTRGAGKNIQYF.

A remark on this clonotype: Relative to the germline gene, one junction end is altered; a read error may explain this. The chain couples TRBV29-1 to TRBJ2-7; 9 bases map to TRBD2. From germline, CDR1 is SQVTM and CDR2 ANQGSEA. CDR3 size: 14 residues. The CDR3 reads CSVVASGTGYEQYF. CDR3 sequence (DNA): TGCAGCGTTGTAGCTAGCGGGACGGGATACGAACAGTACTTC.